What follows describes a single TCR beta chain. This record belongs to a study of OX40 agonist ivuxolimab in advanced cancers. Across the whole study: Ivuxolimab is a fully human IgG2 antibody that activates OX40 (CD134). Having had anti-PD-1, anti-PD-L1 or anti-CTLA-4 therapy before was allowed, and around 44% had some.

The protocol was immunoSEQ multiplex PCR, while the TCRdb copy is restricted to in-frame clones and leaves out a portion. The data hold about 21,000 clones, with more than 75% observed a single time. The J segment lost 0 bases and the V segment lost 3 bases, leaving 8 bases of the junction unmatched. Germline lookup yields CDR1 MGHRA and CDR2 YSYEKL. The CDR3 extends over 18 amino acids. The chain joins TRBV4-1 to TRBJ1-4, with TRBD1 matching 9 bases. The material was CD4+ or CD8+ T cells sorted from blood, obtained in a trial of the OX40 agonist ivuxolimab. The clonotype was recovered from an adult with an advanced solid tumor such as melanoma, head and neck, liver or kidney cancer. CDR3 coding DNA: TGCGCCAGCAGCCAGAGGACAGGGGCTGGGTCAACTAATGAAAAACTGTTTTTT. Translation gives CASSQRTGAGSTNEKLFF.